This T cell receptor beta chain is from a study of metastatic and nonmetastatic thyroid tumors. Study-level information: Repertoires from malignant and benign thyroid patients were compared across blood and tumor or nodule tissue.

TCRdb redid the clone calls on the PCR reads using MiXCR. Counted here are roughly 16,000 clones, 30% to 40% occurring once; the ten biggest clones make up 10%. This clone was seen many times. CDR1 and CDR2 (germline): SGHVS, FQNEAQ. The CDR3 totals 16 residues. The J segment lost 2 bases and the V segment lost 2 bases, leaving 6 bases of the junction unmatched. Among the patients, none had received any treatment before thyroid surgery. Sample: blood. This receptor was obtained from a female donor with papillary thyroid cancer or a benign thyroid nodule (not recorded which). Some clones in this sample may be carry-over from other donors' samples. This sequence joins TRBV7-8 and TRBJ2-5, with 9 bases matching TRBD2. CDR3 bases: TGTGCCAGCAGCTTAAACAGCGGGGGGTCTCAAGAGACCCAGTACTTC. Translation gives CASSLNSGGSQETQYF.